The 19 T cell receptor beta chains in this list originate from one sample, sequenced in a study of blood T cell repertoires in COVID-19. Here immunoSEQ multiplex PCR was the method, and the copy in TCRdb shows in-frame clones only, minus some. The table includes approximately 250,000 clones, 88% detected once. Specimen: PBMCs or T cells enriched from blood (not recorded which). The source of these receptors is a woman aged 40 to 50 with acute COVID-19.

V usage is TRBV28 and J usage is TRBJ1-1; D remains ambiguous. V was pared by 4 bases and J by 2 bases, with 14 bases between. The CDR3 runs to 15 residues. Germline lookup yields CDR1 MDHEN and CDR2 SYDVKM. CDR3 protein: CASSSIHGINTEAFF. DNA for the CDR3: TGTGCCAGCAGTTCGATACACGGGATTAACACTGAAGCTTTCTTT.

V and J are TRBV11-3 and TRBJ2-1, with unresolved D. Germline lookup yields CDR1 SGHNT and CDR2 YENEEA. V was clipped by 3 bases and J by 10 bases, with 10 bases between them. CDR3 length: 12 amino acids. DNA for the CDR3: TGTGCCAGCAGCTTGGGTTTGGAGGAGCAGTTCTTC. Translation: CASSLGLEEQFF.

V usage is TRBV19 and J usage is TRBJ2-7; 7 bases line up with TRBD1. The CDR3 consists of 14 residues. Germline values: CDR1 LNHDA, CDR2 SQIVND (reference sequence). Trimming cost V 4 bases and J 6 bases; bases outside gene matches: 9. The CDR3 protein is CASSRDSFSSEQYF. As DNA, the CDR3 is TGTGCCAGTAGTAGGGACAGTTTTTCGTCCGAGCAGTACTTC.

In DNA form, the CDR3 reads TGTGCCAGCAGCTTATCGGGGGCTGAAGCTTTCTTT. It encodes CASSLSGAEAFF. This chain connects TRBV13 to TRBJ1-1, with a possible D match to TRBD1 (5 bases). Germline CDR1 and CDR2: PRHDT and FYEKMQ (reference sequence). V lost 2 bases to trimming and J lost 6 bases, with 7 bases between them. The length of the CDR3 is 12 residues.

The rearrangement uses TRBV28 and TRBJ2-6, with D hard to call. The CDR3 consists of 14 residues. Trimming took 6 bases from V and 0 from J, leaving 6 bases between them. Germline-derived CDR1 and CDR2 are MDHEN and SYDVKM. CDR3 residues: CASSEVSGANVLTF. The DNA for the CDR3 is TGTGCCAGCAGCGAGGTCTCTGGGGCCAACGTCCTGACTTTC.

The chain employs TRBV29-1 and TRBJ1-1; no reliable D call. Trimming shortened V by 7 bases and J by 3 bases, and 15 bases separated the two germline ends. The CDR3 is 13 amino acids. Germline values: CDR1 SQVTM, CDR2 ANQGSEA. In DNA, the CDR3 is TGCAGCGGCCTGACACAAGCCGACACTGAAGCTTTCTTT. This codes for CSGLTQADTEAFF.

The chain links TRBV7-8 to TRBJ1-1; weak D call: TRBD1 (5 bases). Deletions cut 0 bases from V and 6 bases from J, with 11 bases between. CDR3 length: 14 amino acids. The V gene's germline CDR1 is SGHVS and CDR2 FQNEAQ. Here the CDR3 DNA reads TGTGCCAGCAGCTTAGCGGTAGGGGAGGCTGAAGCTTTCTTT. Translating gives CASSLAVGEAEAFF.

The CDR3 DNA follows: TGTGCCAGTACAGCGAGAGGACCCAGCGGCACTGAAGCTTTCTTT. It is translated as CASTARGPSGTEAFF. The chain couples TRBV19 to TRBJ1-1; D is ambiguous. This CDR3 has 15 residues. V lost 7 bases to trimming and J lost 4 bases, with 19 bases between them. Germline values: CDR1 LNHDA, CDR2 SQIVND (reference sequence). Combining the CDR3 with reference TRBV19 and TRBJ1-1 gives the whole variable domain DGGITQSPKYLFRKEGQNVTLSCEQNLNHDAMYWYRQDPGQGLRLIYYSQIVNDFQKGDIAEGYSVSREKKESFPLTVTSAQKNPTAFYLCASTARGPSGTEAFFGQGTRLTVV.

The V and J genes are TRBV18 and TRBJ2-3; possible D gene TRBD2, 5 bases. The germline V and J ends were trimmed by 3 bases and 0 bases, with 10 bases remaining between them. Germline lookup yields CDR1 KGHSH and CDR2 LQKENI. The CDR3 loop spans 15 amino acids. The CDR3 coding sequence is TGTGCCAGCTCACCTCTGACTACCAGCACAGATACGCAGTATTTT. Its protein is CASSPLTTSTDTQYF. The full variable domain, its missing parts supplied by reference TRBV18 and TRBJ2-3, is NAGVMQNPRHLVRRRGQEARLRCSPMKGHSHVYWYRQLPEEGLKFMVYLQKENIIDESGMPKERFSAEFPKEGPSILRIQQVVRGDSAAYFCASSPLTTSTDTQYFGPGTRLTVL.

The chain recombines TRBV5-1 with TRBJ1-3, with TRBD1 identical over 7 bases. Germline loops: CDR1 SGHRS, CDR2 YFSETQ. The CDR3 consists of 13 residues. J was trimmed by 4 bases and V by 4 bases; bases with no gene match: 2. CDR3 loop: CASSEGQGNTIYF. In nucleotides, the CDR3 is TGCGCCAGCAGCGAGGGACAGGGAAACACCATATATTTT.

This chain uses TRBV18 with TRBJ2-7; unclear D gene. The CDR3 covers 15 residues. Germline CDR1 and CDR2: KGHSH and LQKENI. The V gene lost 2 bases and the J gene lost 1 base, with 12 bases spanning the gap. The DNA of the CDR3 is TGTGCCAGCTCACCATCCGGTGGCGGATCCTACGAGCAGTACTTC. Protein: CASSPSGGGSYEQYF.

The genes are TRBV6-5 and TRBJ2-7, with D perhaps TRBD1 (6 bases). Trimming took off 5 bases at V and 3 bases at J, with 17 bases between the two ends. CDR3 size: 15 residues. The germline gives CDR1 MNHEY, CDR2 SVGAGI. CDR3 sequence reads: CASSKGVRTLYEQYV. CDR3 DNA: TGTGCCAGCAGTAAGGGGGTGCGGACACTCTACGAGCAGTACGTC.

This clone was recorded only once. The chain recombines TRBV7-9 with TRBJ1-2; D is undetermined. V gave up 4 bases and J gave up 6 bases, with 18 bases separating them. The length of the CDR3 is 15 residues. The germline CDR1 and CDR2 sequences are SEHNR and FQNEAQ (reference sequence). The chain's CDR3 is CASSSPRETLNGYTF. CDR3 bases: TGTGCCAGCAGCTCCCCCCGGGAGACACTTAATGGCTACACCTTC.

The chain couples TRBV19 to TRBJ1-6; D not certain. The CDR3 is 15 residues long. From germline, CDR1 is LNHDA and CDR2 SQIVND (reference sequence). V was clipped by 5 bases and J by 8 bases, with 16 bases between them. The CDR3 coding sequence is TGTGCCAGTAGTTACCAGGAGGGAATTTATTCACCCCTCCACTTT. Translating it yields CASSYQEGIYSPLHF.

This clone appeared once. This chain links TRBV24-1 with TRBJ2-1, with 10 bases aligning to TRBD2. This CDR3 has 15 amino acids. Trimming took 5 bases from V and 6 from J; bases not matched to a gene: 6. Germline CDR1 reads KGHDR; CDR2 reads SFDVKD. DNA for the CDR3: TGTGCCACCAGTGTGGGAAGCGGGAGGGGCAATGAGCAGTTCTTC. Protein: CATSVGSGRGNEQFF.

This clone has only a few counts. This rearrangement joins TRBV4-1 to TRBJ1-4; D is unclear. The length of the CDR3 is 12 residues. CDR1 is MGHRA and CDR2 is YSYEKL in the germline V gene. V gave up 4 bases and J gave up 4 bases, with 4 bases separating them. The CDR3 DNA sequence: TGCGCCAGCAGCCCGTATAATGAAAAACTGTTTTTT. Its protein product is CASSPYNEKLFF.

The CDR3 sequence is CSASILRAEAFF. CDR3 coding DNA: TGCAGTGCTAGTATCTTGCGGGCTGAAGCTTTCTTT. The J gene is TRBJ1-1, the V gene TRBV20-1; no firm D call. V gave up 3 bases and J gave up 6 bases, with 11 bases separating them. Germline-derived CDR1 and CDR2 are DFQATT and SNEGSKA (reference sequence). This CDR3 is 12 amino acids long.

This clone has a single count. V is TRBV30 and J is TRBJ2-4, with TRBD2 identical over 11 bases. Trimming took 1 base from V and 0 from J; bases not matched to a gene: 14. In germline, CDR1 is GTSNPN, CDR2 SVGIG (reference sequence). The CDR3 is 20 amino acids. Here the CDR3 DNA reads TGTGCCTGGAGTGGGTCTAGCGGGAGGTTACTGAGGCTAGCCAAAAACATTCAGTACTTC. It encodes CAWSGSSGRLLRLAKNIQYF.

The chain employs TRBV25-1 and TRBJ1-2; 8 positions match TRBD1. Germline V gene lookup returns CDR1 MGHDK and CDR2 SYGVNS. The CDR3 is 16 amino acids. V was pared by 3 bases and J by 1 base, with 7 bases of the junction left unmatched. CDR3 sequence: CASSDSRGLLNYGYTF. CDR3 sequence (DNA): TGTGCCAGCAGTGATTCCAGGGGGCTACTTAACTATGGCTACACCTTC.